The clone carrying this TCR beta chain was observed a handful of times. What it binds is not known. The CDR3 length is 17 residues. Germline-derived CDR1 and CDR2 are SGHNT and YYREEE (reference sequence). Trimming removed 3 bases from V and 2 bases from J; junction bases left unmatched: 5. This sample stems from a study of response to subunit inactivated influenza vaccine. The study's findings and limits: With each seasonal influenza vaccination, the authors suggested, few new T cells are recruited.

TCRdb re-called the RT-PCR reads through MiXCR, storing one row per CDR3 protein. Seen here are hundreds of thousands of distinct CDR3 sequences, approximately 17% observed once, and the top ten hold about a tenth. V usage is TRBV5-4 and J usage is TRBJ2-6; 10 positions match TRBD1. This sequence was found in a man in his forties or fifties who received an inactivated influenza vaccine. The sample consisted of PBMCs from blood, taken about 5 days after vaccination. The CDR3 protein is CASSSPGTGAGANVLTF. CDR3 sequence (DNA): TGTGCCAGCAGCTCCCCCGGGACAGGGGCTGGGGCCAACGTCCTGACTTTC. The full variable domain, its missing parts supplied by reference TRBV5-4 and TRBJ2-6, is ETGVTQSPTHLIKTRGQQVTLRCSSQSGHNTVSWYQQALGQGPQFIFQYYREEENGRGNFPPRFSGLQFPNYSSELNVNALELDDSALYLCASSSPGTGAGANVLTFGAGSRLTVL.